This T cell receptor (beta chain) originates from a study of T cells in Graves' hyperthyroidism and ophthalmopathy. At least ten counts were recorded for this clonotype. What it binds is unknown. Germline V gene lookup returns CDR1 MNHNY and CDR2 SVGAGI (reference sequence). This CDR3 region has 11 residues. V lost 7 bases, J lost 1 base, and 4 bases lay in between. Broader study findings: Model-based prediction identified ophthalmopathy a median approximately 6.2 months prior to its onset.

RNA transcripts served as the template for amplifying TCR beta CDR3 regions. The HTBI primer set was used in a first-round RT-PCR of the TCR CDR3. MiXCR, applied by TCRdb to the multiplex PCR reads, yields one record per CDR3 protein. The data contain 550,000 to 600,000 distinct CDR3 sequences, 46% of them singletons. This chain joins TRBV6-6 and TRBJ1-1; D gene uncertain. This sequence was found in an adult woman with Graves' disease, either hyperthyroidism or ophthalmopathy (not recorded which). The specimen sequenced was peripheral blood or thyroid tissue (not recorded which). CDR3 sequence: CASTPNTEAFF. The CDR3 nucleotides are TGTGCCAGCACCCCGAACACTGAAGCTTTCTTT.